These 25 T cell receptor beta chains originate from one sample sequenced in a study of regulatory dendritic cells for organ transplantation. Some clones are missing from TCRdb's copy, which holds only in-frame ones; the method was immunoSEQ multiplex PCR. The sample contains tens of thousands of clones, under 95% of which appear only once. What was sequenced was naive CD8+ T cells from blood. Subset denoted: CD45RA+ naive T cells. These receptors all come from a human donor in good health.

The chain links TRBV10-3 to TRBJ2-1, with 12 bases that match TRBD2. Unmatched junction bases numbered 8, after V lost 3 bases and J lost 8 bases. The CDR3 consists of 16 residues. Per germline, CDR1 ENHRY and CDR2 SYGVKD. CDR3 DNA sequence: TGTGCCATCAGTGAACTAGCGGGGGGACTTAGGGATGAGCAGTTCTTC. Amino acids: CAISELAGGLRDEQFF.

This chain joins TRBV11-1 and TRBJ1-1; 8 bases agree with TRBD1. The germline CDR1 and CDR2 sequences are SGHAT and FQDESV (reference sequence). This CDR3 spans 16 amino acids. With V trimmed by 3 bases and J by 3 bases, 9 bases remained unmatched. DNA for the CDR3: TGTGCCAGCAGCTTCGCCTGGACAGGGCCTTACACTGAAGCTTTCTTT. This encodes CASSFAWTGPYTEAFF. Filled out from reference TRBV11-1 and TRBJ1-1, the complete variable domain reads EAEVAQSPRYKITEKSQAVAFWCDPISGHATLYWYRQILGQGPELLVQFQDESVVDDSQLPKDRFSAERLKGVDSTLKIQPAELGDSAMYLCASSFAWTGPYTEAFFGQGTRLTVV.

V and J are TRBV9 and TRBJ2-5; TRBD2 matches at 7 bases. Looked up from germline, CDR1 is SGDLS and CDR2 is YYNGEE. The CDR3 spans 15 residues. Trimming cost V 2 bases and J 3 bases; bases outside gene matches: 7. This CDR3 is CASSVTGRTEETQYF. The CDR3 DNA is TGTGCCAGCAGCGTCACCGGGAGGACCGAAGAGACCCAGTACTTC.

The rearrangement uses TRBV5-1 and TRBJ1-1; a possible D gene is TRBD1 (5 bases). CDR3 length: 17 amino acids. Germline-derived CDR1 and CDR2 are SGHRS and YFSETQ. Trimming shortened V by 0 bases and J by 4 bases, and 19 bases separated the two germline ends. In DNA form, the CDR3 reads TGCGCCAGCAGCTTGGCCACCGGGACTGCCCCTGGCACTGAAGCTTTCTTT. Protein: CASSLATGTAPGTEAFF.

Turning to this clone: Mismatch with germline at one junction end may stem from a read error. This sequence joins TRBV4-1 and TRBJ1-4; no clear D gene. The CDR3 has 11 residues. CDR1 is MGHRA, CDR2 YSYEKL, per germline. DNA for the CDR3: TGCGCCAGCAGCCAAGCTAGGCGGCTGATTTTT. Protein: CASSQARRLIF.

The CDR3 sequence: CASSQDLEGTFAEQYF. As DNA, the CDR3 is TGCGCCAGCAGCCAAGATCTCGAGGGGACTTTTGCCGAGCAGTACTTC. V usage is TRBV4-3 and J usage is TRBJ2-7, with D maybe TRBD2 (6 bases). Germline-derived CDR1 and CDR2 are LGHNA and YSLEER. The CDR3 contains 16 residues. Deletions cut 0 bases from V and 6 bases from J, with 18 bases between.

This chain links TRBV19 with TRBJ1-2; TRBD1 aligns across 11 bases. The CDR3 is made up of 19 amino acids. With 6 bases clipped from V and 0 bases from J, the junction kept 15 bases outside the gene matches. The germline CDR1 and CDR2 sequences are LNHDA and SQIVND (reference sequence). The DNA of the CDR3 is TGTGCCAGTAGCATCCTTCCCGGGGACAGGGGGGACTCTAACTATGGCTACACCTTC. Residues: CASSILPGDRGDSNYGYTF.

The chain has TRBV27 and TRBJ1-1; TRBD1 aligns across 10 bases. CDR3 length: 14 residues. V lost 6 bases and J lost 6; bases outside the gene matches: 7. The germline gives CDR1 MNHEY, CDR2 SMNVEV (reference sequence). The CDR3 nucleotides are TGTGCCAGCAGGACAGGGGGCGTCGTGGCTGAAGCTTTCTTT. It translates to CASRTGGVVAEAFF.

J is TRBJ1-5 and V is TRBV12-5; D unresolved. This CDR3 is built from 14 residues. Germline lookup yields CDR1 LGHNT and CDR2 FRNRAP. The V and J ends lost 1 base and 4 bases respectively, with 8 bases between them. CDR3 coding DNA: TGTGCTAGTGGTTTGGCCAATGGGAATCAGCCCCAGCATTTT. Its translation is CASGLANGNQPQHF.

The genes are TRBV27 and TRBJ2-3; D is ambiguous. The CDR3 contains 13 residues. In germline, CDR1 is MNHEY, CDR2 SMNVEV (reference sequence). V dropped 5 bases and J dropped 0 bases, with 6 bases sitting between them. In DNA form, the CDR3 reads TGTGCCAGCAGTACGACTAGCACAGATACGCAGTATTTT. This translates into CASSTTSTDTQYF.

The CDR3 DNA sequence: TGTGCCAGCAGTATGGACGGGGACTATGGCTACACCTTC. It encodes CASSMDGDYGYTF. The chain has TRBV27 and TRBJ1-2, with unresolved D. V was clipped by 5 bases and J by 3 bases, with 10 bases between them. CDR3 length: 13 residues. Germline CDR1 reads MNHEY; CDR2 reads SMNVEV (reference sequence).

This chain joins TRBV4-1 and TRBJ1-2; 8 bases match TRBD1. Trimming at V came to 0 bases and at J to 4 bases, leaving 7 bases not matched to a gene. In germline, CDR1 is MGHRA, CDR2 YSYEKL. The CDR3 contains 16 residues. The CDR3 DNA reads TGCGCCAGCAGCCAAGATTGGACAGGGCTTCTCTATGGCTACACCTTC. Its translation: CASSQDWTGLLYGYTF.

The J gene is TRBJ1-2, the V gene TRBV2; D unclear. V lost 7 bases to trimming and J lost 3 bases, with 9 bases between them. This CDR3 has 12 residues. From germline, CDR1 is SNHLY and CDR2 FYNNEI. CDR3 nucleotides: TGTGCCAGCAAGGGCGGATACTATGGCTACACCTTC. Translation: CASKGGYYGYTF.

This rearrangement joins TRBV4-3 to TRBJ2-7, with a possible D match to TRBD2 (5 bases). The CDR3 contains 13 residues. Germline V gives CDR1 LGHNA, CDR2 YSLEER. The ends were cut back, 3 bases at V and 1 base at J, with 7 bases in the middle. In DNA form, the CDR3 reads TGCGCCAGCAGCCACGGGAATTCCTACGAGCAGTACTTC. It translates to CASSHGNSYEQYF.

V gene TRBV2 combines with J gene TRBJ2-7, with a tentative D call TRBD2 (5 bases). From germline, CDR1 is SNHLY and CDR2 FYNNEI. The V and J ends lost 0 bases and 0 bases respectively, with 6 bases between them. The CDR3 is made up of 14 amino acids. CDR3 sequence reads: CASSEAGSSYEQYF. DNA of the CDR3: TGTGCCAGCAGTGAAGCGGGGAGCTCCTACGAGCAGTACTTC.

The V gene is TRBV9, the J gene TRBJ2-3; TRBD2 is a possible D gene (6 bases). The CDR3 runs to 17 residues. The germline CDR1 and CDR2 sequences are SGDLS and YYNGEE. Trimming pared 0 bases from V and 6 bases from J, leaving 20 bases between. As DNA, the CDR3 is TGTGCCAGCAGCGTAGCCGTTAGCGGAGGAGGGATCGATACGCAGTATTTT. This sequence encodes CASSVAVSGGGIDTQYF.

V and J are TRBV7-9 and TRBJ1-5; D is unclear. This CDR3 is 13 amino acids long. Trimming removed 6 bases at V and 4 bases at J, with 10 bases between. The germline V gene encodes CDR1 SEHNR and CDR2 FQNEAQ (reference sequence). The CDR3 sequence: CASRSGSNQPQHF. In DNA, the CDR3 is TGTGCCAGCAGATCTGGATCGAATCAGCCCCAGCATTTT.

The chain carries TRBV10-1 and TRBJ2-4; D is unresolved. CDR3 size: 16 residues. V was pared by 0 bases and J by 0 bases, with 9 bases between. The germline V gene encodes CDR1 WNHNN and CDR2 SYGVQD (reference sequence). The CDR3 DNA reads TGCGCCAGCAGTGAGTCTCGACAACTAGCCAAAAACATTCAGTACTTC. It translates to CASSESRQLAKNIQYF.

CDR3 nucleotides: TGTGCCAGTAGTCCAGGAGAGCTTATGCATCAGCCCCAGCATTTT. It specifies CASSPGELMHQPQHF. The rearrangement joins TRBV19 to TRBJ1-5, with D hard to call. Germline CDR1 and CDR2: LNHDA and SQIVND (reference sequence). Trimming removed 5 bases from V and 5 bases from J, with 16 bases in between. This CDR3 contains 15 residues.

The chain couples TRBV5-4 to TRBJ2-2; no clear D gene. The CDR3 runs 13 residues. Germline V gene data show CDR1 as SGHNT and CDR2 as YYREEE (reference sequence). Trimming removed 3 bases at V and 3 bases at J, with 6 bases between. In DNA, the CDR3 is TGTGCCAGCAGCTATAGGTACACCGGGGAGCTGTTTTTT. Protein: CASSYRYTGELFF.

V and J are TRBV28 and TRBJ2-2; D unclear. Germline loops: CDR1 MDHEN, CDR2 SYDVKM. The CDR3 is made up of 13 amino acids. The V end lost 8 bases, the J end lost 2 bases, and 9 bases lay between the germline ends. The CDR3 coding sequence is TGTGCCAGCCCACCTCATAACACCGGGGAGCTGTTTTTT. Residues: CASPPHNTGELFF.

The chain employs TRBV6-6 and TRBJ2-1; TRBD2 matches at 9 bases. The germline V gene has CDR1 MNHNY and CDR2 SVGAGI (reference sequence). The junction had 9 bases not matched to a gene; V was cut back by 5 bases and J by 4 bases. The length of the CDR3 is 16 residues. CDR3 sequence reads: CASSNPLAGVYNEQFF. The CDR3 bases are TGTGCCAGCAGTAACCCTTTAGCGGGGGTATACAATGAGCAGTTCTTC.

There are a few counts of this clone. V gene TRBV5-5 combines with J gene TRBJ1-2; D gene uncertain. From germline, CDR1 is SGHKS and CDR2 YYEKEE (reference sequence). V lost 0 bases to trimming and J lost 8 bases, with 17 bases between them. This CDR3 has 15 amino acids. The CDR3 spells CASSLAPRALRGYTF. The DNA of the CDR3 is TGTGCCAGCAGCTTGGCCCCAAGGGCCCTTCGAGGCTACACCTTC.

The sample holds one count of this clone. The chain carries TRBV2 and TRBJ1-3; D may be TRBD1 (5 bases). Trimming shortened V by 0 bases and J by 2 bases, and 11 bases separated the two germline ends. Germline values: CDR1 SNHLY, CDR2 FYNNEI. The CDR3 spans 16 residues. CDR3 sequence reads: CASSEAGGIAGNTIYF. As DNA, the CDR3 is TGTGCCAGCAGTGAAGCTGGGGGAATTGCTGGAAACACCATATATTTT. Full variable domain (outside the CDR3, taken from reference TRBV2 and TRBJ1-3): EPEVTQTPSHQVTQMGQEVILRCVPISNHLYFYWYRQILGQKVEFLVSFYNNEISEKSEIFDDQFSVERPDGSNFTLKIRSTKLEDSAMYFCASSEAGGIAGNTIYFGEGSWLTVV.

The chain links TRBV2 to TRBJ1-2; perhaps TRBD1 as D (5 bases). CDR1 SNHLY and CDR2 FYNNEI come from the germline V gene. The CDR3 sequence is 14 residues long. The ends were cut back, 8 bases at V and 0 bases at J, with 13 bases in the middle. CDR3 sequence reads: CASESGHANYGYTF. In DNA, the CDR3 is TGTGCCAGCGAATCAGGGCATGCTAACTATGGCTACACCTTC.